This T cell receptor beta chain was observed in a study of long-term antiretroviral therapy in people with HIV. The CDR3 has 13 amino acids. CDR1 and CDR2 from the germline V gene are WNHNN and SYGVQD (reference sequence). V lost 3 bases to trimming and J lost 6 bases, with 8 bases between them. Survey-level immunoSEQ v3.0 assays were run. The protocol was immunoSEQ multiplex PCR, while the TCRdb copy is restricted to in-frame clones and leaves out a portion. Of 20,000 or so clones detected, approximately 80% appear once; the ten largest clones hold around 10%. V gene TRBV10-1 combines with J gene TRBJ2-2, with D unclear. This sequence was found in a man aged 35-49 years with HIV. The sequencing here drew on unsorted PBMCs, taken 0.1 years before starting antiretroviral therapy. The chain's CDR3 is CASSDGGSGELFF. The CDR3 DNA reads as TGCGCCAGCAGTGACGGCGGATCCGGGGAGCTGTTTTTT.